This T cell receptor beta chain was captured by sequencing in a study of CD8+CD57+ T cells in acquired aplastic anemia. Researchers used genomic DNA as the template to profile TCR beta VDJ and CDR3. TCRdb processed the reads anew with MiXCR; each CDR3 protein has one entry. The sample has some 180,000 distinct CDR3 sequences; about half are singletons. The sequenced patients had an expansion of CD8+CD57+ cells seen by flow cytometry. V was shortened by 3 bases and J by 5 bases, with 10 bases between the two germline ends. CDR3 length: 13 residues. This chain uses TRBV12-3 or TRBV12-4 with TRBJ1-2, with no clear D. This clonotype was obtained from a human donor with aplastic anemia. Sequencing input: sorted CD4+, CD8+, or CD8+CD57+ T cells (not recorded which) from PBMCs. DNA for the CDR3: TGTGCCAGCAGTTTTGACGGAGAATATGGCTACACCTTC. Protein product: CASSFDGEYGYTF.